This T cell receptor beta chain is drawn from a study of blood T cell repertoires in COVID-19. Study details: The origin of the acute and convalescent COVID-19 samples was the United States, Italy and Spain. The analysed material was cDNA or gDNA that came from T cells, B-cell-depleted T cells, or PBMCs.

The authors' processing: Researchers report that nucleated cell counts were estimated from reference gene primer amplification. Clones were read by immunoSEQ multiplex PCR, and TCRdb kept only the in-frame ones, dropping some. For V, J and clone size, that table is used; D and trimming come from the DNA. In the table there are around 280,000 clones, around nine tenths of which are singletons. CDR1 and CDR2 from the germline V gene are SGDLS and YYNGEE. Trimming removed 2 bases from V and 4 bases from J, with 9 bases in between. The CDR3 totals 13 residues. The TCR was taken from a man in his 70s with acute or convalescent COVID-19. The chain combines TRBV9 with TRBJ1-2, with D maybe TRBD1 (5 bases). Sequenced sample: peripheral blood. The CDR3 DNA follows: TGTGCCAGCAGCGTGGGGGGTTCCTATGGCTACACCTTC. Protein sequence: CASSVGGSYGYTF.